The following is a TCR beta chain sequence with its context. Its binding antigen is unknown. No base quality information exists; no much larger clone differs at one position. The trial excluded patients who had a history of autoimmune disease or were on systemic immunosuppression. In every dose cohort, peripheral blood was drawn for TCR sequencing at baseline, cycle 4 day 1, and cycle 7 day 1. Samples were obtained from an open-label, multicenter, first-in-human phase I dose-escalation trial of ivuxolimab. The trial enrolled adults with locally advanced or metastatic head and neck squamous cell, hepatocellular, melanoma or renal cell carcinoma. Before TCR sequencing, CD4+ T cells and CD8+ T cells were sorted from peripheral blood as separate populations. To sequence the TCRbeta CDR3 region, genomic DNA was isolated from the sorted cells. TCRbeta CDR3 regions were sequenced using the immunoSEQ Assay. The table was pulled from immuneACCESS by TCRdb, which kept in-frame rearrangements only. Such tables lose some clones; where checked, under half of the loss comes from unresolved V genes, and the rest has no known cause. This sample lists 45,000 to 60,000 clones; about 90% were detected once. The top ten hold about 5% of the sample.

This sample is part of a study of OX40 agonist ivuxolimab in advanced cancers. For context, the study as a whole: The costimulatory receptor OX40 (CD134) was targeted by ivuxolimab, a fully human IgG2 agonistic monoclonal antibody. Intravenous ivuxolimab was administered to patients every 2 weeks at six dose levels: 0.01, 0.1, 0.3, 1.5, 3 and 10 mg/kg. Among the approximately 50 dose-escalation patients, 19 had hepatocellular carcinoma, 15 or so melanoma, 9 renal cell carcinoma and 9 head and neck cancer. In the dose-escalation cohort, 82.7% of patients were male, and the mean age was approximately 55 years, with a range of 23 to 79. Prior anti-PD-1, anti-PD-L1 or anti-CTLA-4 therapy was permitted, and less than 45% of dose-escalation patients had received checkpoint inhibitors. Three dose-escalation patients achieved partial responses, one with hepatocellular carcinoma and two with cutaneous melanoma. Peripheral TCRbeta sequencing was intended to test whether TCR sequence diversity was altered and clonal T-cell expansion was caused by ivuxolimab. The paper covers the monotherapy dose-escalation part of the phase I ivuxolimab trial, which included N of about 50 patients.

Trimming removed 3 bases from V and 6 bases from J; the gene matches leave 7 bases unexplained. The germline V gene gives CDR1 as KGHSH and CDR2 as LQKENI. The CDR3, cysteine through phenylalanine, is 15 amino acids long. Of the read, only the CDR3 DNA is kept; its 45 bases are in frame from base 1. General conclusions and limits of the study: In partial responders in the 0.1-3.0 mg/kg groups, normalized peripheral clonal expansion was found to be among the lowest, especially among CD8+ T cells. Low levels of normalized T-cell clonal expansion were also seen in some nonresponding patients. Antigen specificity was not determined for the clonally expanded peripheral T cells. After ivuxolimab, expanded clones were on average more numerous among CD8+ T cells than among CD4+ T cells. Clonal expansion of both CD4+ and CD8+ blood T cells was observed from baseline to week 6 at doses 0.1 to 3.0 mg/kg.

The rearranged segments are TRBV18 and TRBJ2-1, with 8 bases in between that match TRBD1. The input for sequencing was CD4+ or CD8+ T cells sorted from blood, taken in a trial of the OX40 agonist ivuxolimab. This sequence originates from an adult with an advanced solid tumor such as melanoma, head and neck, liver or kidney cancer. For the CDR3, the sequence is CASSPTTGQGNEQFF. The DNA sequence is as follows: TGTGCCAGCTCACCCACAACCGGACAGGGCAATGAGCAGTTCTTC.